A single T cell receptor beta chain is shown here with its context. Its antigen is currently unknown. This sample was taken from a study of Ad26.COV2.S vaccination and SARS-CoV-2 variants. Across the study: The authors gave Ad26.COV2.S intramuscularly, either once or twice 56 days apart.

Treatment here: about 20 received Ad26.COV2.S at low or high dose, single or two shots; about 5 received placebo; per-sample allocation not given. Day 63 following the first vaccine or placebo injection was when the samples were taken. Expressing Wuhan-strain SARS-CoV-2 spike, an Ad26 vector served as the vaccine. Using immunoSEQ multiplex PCR, the repertoire was profiled, and TCRdb retains in-frame clones only, with some absent. The sample consists of about 440,000 clones, 90% of them appearing once. The CDR3 is 13 residues long. Trimming cost V 3 bases and J 7 bases; bases outside gene matches: 2. Germline V gene data show CDR1 as SGDLS and CDR2 as YYNGEE. General observations from the study: Breadth and depth estimates from TCRs may understate total T cell responses.

V gene TRBV9 combines with J gene TRBJ2-2, with TRBD2 identical over 8 bases. The TCR was taken from a person aged 18 to 65 who received the Ad26.COV2.S COVID-19 vaccine or a placebo. Sequenced here: peripheral blood, sampled in a trial of Ad26.COV2.S vaccine versus placebo. CDR3 in amino acids: CASSGTSNGELFF. The CDR3 DNA sequence: TGTGCCAGCAGCGGGACTAGCAACGGGGAGCTGTTTTTT.